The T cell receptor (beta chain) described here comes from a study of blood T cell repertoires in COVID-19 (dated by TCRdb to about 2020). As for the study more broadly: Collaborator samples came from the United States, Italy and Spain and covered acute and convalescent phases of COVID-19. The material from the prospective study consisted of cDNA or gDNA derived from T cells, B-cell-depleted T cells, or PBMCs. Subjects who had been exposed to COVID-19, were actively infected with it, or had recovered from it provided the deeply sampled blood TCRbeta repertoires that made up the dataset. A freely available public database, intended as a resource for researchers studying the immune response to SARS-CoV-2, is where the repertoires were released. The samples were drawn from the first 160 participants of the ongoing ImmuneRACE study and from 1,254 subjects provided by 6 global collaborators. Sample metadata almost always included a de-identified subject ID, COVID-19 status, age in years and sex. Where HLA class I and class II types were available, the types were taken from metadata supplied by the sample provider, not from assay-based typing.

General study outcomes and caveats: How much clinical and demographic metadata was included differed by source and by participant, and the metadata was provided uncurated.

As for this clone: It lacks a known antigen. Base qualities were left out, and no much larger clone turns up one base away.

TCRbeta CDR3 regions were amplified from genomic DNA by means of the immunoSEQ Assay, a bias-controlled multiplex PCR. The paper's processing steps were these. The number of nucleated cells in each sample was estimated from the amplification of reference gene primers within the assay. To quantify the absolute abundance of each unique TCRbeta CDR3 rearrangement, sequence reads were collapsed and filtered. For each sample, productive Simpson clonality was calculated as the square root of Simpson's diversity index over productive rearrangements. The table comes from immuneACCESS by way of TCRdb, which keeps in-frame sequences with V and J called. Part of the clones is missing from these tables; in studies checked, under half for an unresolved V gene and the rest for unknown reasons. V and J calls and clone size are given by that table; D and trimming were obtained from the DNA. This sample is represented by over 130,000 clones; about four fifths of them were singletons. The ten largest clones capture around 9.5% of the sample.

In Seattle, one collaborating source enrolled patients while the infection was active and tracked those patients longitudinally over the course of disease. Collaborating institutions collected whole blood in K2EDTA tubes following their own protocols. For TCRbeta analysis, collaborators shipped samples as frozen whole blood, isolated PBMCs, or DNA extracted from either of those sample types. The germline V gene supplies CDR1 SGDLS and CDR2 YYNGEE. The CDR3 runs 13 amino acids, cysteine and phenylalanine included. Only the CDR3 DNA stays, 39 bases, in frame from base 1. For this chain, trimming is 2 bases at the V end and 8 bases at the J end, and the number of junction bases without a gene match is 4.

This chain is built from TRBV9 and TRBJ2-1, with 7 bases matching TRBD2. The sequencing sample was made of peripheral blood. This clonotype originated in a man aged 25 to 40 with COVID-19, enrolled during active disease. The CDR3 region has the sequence CASSVGLVHEQFF. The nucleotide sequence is TGTGCCAGCAGCGTCGGACTAGTCCATGAGCAGTTCTTC.